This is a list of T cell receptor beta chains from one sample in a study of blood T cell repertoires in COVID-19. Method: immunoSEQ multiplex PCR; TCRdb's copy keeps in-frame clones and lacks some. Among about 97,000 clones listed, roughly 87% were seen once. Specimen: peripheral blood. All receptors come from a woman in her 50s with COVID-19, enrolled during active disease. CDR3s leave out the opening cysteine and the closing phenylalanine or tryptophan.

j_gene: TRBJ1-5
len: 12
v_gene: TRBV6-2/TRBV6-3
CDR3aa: ASSYPRVNQPQH

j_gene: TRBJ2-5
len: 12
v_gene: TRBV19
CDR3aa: ASSEGTSWETQY

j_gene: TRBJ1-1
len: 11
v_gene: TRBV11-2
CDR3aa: ASSSTVNTEAF

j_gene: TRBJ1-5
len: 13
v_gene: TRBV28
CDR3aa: ASSFRDRSNQPQH

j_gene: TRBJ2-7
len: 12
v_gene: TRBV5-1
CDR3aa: ASSLGTGAYEQY

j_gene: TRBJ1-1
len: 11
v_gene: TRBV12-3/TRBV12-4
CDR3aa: ASLRTGRTEAF

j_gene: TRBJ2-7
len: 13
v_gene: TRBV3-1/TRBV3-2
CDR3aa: ASSQESRGGNEQY

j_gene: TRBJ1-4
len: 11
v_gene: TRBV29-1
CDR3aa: SVVSATNEKLF

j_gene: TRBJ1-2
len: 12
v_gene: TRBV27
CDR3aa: ASSPGQGFYGYT

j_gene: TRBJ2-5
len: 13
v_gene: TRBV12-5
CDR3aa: ASGGGAVGQETQY

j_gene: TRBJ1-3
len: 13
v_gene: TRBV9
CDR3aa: ASSPPGTGRNTIY

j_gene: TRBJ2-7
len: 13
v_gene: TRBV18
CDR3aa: ASSQSSGGAYEQY

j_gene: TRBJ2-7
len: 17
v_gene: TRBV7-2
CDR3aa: ASSPGALWRGPLGGEQY

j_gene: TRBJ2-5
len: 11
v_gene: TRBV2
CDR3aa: ASSRDSQETQY

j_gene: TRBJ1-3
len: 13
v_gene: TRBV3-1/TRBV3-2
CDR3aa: ASSQDAGAGNTIY

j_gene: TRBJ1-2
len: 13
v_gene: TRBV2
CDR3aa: ASSAGQGFIRGYT

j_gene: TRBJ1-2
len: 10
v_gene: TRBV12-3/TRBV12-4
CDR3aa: ASSLDSYGYT

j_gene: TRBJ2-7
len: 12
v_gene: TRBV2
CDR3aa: ASIEGAMGFEQY

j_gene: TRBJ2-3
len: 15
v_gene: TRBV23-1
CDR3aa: ASSQSVAGGPTDTQY

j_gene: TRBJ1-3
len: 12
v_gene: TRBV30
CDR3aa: AWSVRGEGNTIY

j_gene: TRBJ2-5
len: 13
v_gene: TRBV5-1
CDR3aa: ASSLQGAYQETQY

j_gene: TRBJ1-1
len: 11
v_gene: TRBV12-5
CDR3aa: ASGMTVNTEAF

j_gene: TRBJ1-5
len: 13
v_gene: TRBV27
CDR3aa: ASSPLGTANQPQH

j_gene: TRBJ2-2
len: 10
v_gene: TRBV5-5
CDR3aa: ASTRVAGELF

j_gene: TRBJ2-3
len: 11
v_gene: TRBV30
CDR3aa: AWDRGFTDTQY

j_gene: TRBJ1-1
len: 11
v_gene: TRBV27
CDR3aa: ASTRTGHTEAF

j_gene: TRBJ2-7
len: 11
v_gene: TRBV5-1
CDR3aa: ASSLDYNYEQY

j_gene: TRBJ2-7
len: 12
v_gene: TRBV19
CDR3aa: ASSLDSLSYEQY

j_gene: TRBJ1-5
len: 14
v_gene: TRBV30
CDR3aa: AWSLGSSVGNQPQH

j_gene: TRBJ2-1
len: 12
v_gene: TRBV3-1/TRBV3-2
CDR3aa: ASSPSASYNEQF

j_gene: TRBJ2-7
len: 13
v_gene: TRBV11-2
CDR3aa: ASSPLEGGGYEQY

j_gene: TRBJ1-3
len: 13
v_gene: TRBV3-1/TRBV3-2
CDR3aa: ASSQDREPGNTIY

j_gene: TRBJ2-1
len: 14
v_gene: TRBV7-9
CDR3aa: ASTRLSGGPYNEQF

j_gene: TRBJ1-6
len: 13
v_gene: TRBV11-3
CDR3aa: ASSPRGGPNSPLH

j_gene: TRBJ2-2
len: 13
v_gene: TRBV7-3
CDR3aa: ASGPGGVETGELF

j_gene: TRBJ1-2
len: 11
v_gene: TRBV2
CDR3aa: ASTVTGGYGYT

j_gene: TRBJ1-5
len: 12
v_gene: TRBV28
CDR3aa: ASSGGELHQPQH

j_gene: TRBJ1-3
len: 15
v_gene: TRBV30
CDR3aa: AWSRPGAGSSGNTIY

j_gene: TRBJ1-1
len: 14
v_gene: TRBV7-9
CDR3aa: ASSPRGPGGSTEAF

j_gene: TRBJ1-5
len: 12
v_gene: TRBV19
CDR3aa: ASSLVSSNQPQH

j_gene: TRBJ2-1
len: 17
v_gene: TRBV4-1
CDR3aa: ASSQVPRGSGGAEDEQF

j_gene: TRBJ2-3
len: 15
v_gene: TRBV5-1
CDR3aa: ASSRGLAGTSTDTQY

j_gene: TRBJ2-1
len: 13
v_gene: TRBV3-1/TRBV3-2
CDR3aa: ASRVSGGANNEQF

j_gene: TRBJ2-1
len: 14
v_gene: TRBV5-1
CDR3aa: ASSYDSLSSYNEQF

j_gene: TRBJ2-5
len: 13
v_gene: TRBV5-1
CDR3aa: ASSPLAGGQETQY

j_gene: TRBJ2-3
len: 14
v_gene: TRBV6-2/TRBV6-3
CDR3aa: ASSYSAGPSTDTQY

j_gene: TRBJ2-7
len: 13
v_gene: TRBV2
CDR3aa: ASSERLAGFYEQY

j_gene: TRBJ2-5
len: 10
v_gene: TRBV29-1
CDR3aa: SARLAGGLPY

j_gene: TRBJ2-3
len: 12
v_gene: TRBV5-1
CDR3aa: ASSLGQGGDTQY

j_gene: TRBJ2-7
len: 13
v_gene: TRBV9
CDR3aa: ASSVASKPSYEQY

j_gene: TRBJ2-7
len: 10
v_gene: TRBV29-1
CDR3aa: SVGRDGYEQY

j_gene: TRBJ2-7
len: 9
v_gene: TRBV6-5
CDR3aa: ASSRGNEQY

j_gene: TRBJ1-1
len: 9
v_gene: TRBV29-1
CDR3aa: SVRGGTEAF